The next 4 T cell receptor beta chains were all read from a single sample in a study of blood T cell repertoires in COVID-19. The protocol was immunoSEQ multiplex PCR, while the TCRdb copy is restricted to in-frame clones and leaves out a portion. This table has a few hundred thousand clones, about 92% appearing once. Sequencing was done on a sample of PBMCs or T cells enriched from blood (not recorded which). The source is a man aged 18 to 30 who had recovered from COVID-19.

The genes are TRBV10-1 and TRBJ2-5; TRBD2 matches 7 bases. With V trimmed by 6 bases and J by 0 bases, 7 bases remained unmatched. The CDR3 has 15 amino acids. Germline V gives CDR1 WNHNN, CDR2 SYGVQD (reference sequence). The CDR3 reads CASSVSRGDQETQYF. The CDR3 DNA is TGCGCCAGCAGCGTATCCCGGGGGGACCAAGAGACCCAGTACTTC.

Note on this clone: The sample contains more than one DNA sequence encoding this CDR3. This rearrangement joins TRBV4-1 to TRBJ1-5; 10 bases fit TRBD1. The germline CDR1 and CDR2 sequences are MGHRA and YSYEKL. The CDR3 extends over 14 amino acids. With V trimmed by 3 bases and J by 5 bases, 1 base remained unmatched. CDR3 sequence reads: CASSQDRGDQPQHF. DNA for the CDR3: TGCGCCAGCAGCCAGGACAGGGGGGATCAGCCCCAGCATTTT.

This clone has a single count. The chain recombines TRBV9 with TRBJ2-1, with TRBD1 identical over 12 bases. CDR1 SGDLS and CDR2 YYNGEE come from the germline V gene. The CDR3 runs 16 residues. V gave up 0 bases and J gave up 12 bases; unmatched junction bases: 10. In nucleotides, the CDR3 is TGTGCCAGCAGCGTAGATGGGACAGGGGGCAACCTAGCGCAGTTCTTC. Protein: CASSVDGTGGNLAQFF. The full variable domain, rest sourced from reference TRBV9 and TRBJ2-1, is DSGVTQTPKHLITATGQRVTLRCSPRSGDLSVYWYQQSLDQGLQFLIQYYNGEERAKGNILERFSAQQFPDLHSELNLSSLELGDSALYFCASSVDGTGGNLAQFFGPGTRLTVL.

The rearrangement uses TRBV5-6 and TRBJ2-4; D is unresolved. The CDR3 runs 13 residues. V was trimmed by 2 bases and J by 7 bases, leaving 10 bases between them. Germline V gene sequence: CDR1 SGHDT, CDR2 YYEEEE. The DNA of the CDR3 is TGTGCCAGCAGCTTCAGCGCTCGGAACATTCAGTACTTC. Translated: CASSFSARNIQYF.